This T cell receptor (beta chain) was identified during a study of blood T cell repertoires in COVID-19 (dated by TCRdb to 2020 to 2022). A note on the overall study: The collaborator samples originated in the United States, Italy and Spain and spanned the acute and convalescent phases of COVID-19. The material from the prospective study consisted of cDNA or gDNA derived from T cells, B-cell-depleted T cells, or PBMCs. Deeply sampled blood TCRbeta repertoires from subjects exposed to, actively infected with, or recovered from COVID-19 were included in the dataset. The repertoires were made available in a free public database intended to serve as a resource for research on the immune response to SARS-CoV-2. The samples were drawn from two sources: the first 160 participants of the ongoing ImmuneRACE study, and fewer than 1,500 subjects contributed by 6 global collaborators. The sample metadata nearly always contained a de-identified subject ID, COVID-19 status, age in years and sex. Where available, HLA class I and class II types were obtained from metadata supplied by the sample provider rather than from assay-based typing.

The immunoSEQ Assay, a bias-controlled multiplex PCR, was used to amplify TCRbeta CDR3 regions from genomic DNA. The paper's processing steps were these. Within the assay, amplification of reference gene primers was used to estimate how many nucleated cells each sample contained. To quantify the absolute abundance of each unique TCRbeta CDR3 rearrangement, sequence reads were collapsed and filtered. For each sample, productive Simpson clonality was calculated by taking the square root of Simpson's diversity index across productive rearrangements. In its TCRdb copy, this immuneACCESS table keeps in-frame sequences only and misses some clones. Where compared with another copy, unresolved V genes explain less than half of these, and the others have no known cause. Clonal size and the V and J genes are those of that table, whereas D and trimming came from the DNA. The sample table records fewer than 150,000 clones; about 86% of these occur just once. About 8% of the sample goes to the ten largest clones.

Paper-wide results and their limitations: Clinical and demographic metadata were provided uncurated, with the amount varying by source and participant.

Concerning this clone itself: Its antigen is unknown. It has no much larger one-base neighbor in the sample; base qualities were not kept.

Taken from cysteine to phenylalanine, the CDR3 has 14 residues. CDR3 DNA is the only sequence kept; it has 42 bases, read in frame from the first base. Cut back by 5 bases and 2 bases, the V and J ends lie 10 bases apart. CDR1 and CDR2 are drawn from the germline V gene: SGHTA, FQGNSA. Another Seattle source contributed samples from volunteer blood donors who had recovered from COVID-19. Collaborating institutions collected whole blood in K2EDTA tubes following their own protocols. For TCRbeta analysis, collaborators shipped samples in one of three forms: frozen whole blood, isolated PBMCs, or DNA extracted from either of those sample types.

The source is a man in his 70s who had recovered from COVID-19. This sequence uses TRBV7-2 and TRBJ1-5; TRBD1 might be the D gene, on 6 matching bases. Input material: peripheral blood. The DNA sequence is given as TGTGCCAGCAGCGTCCGACAGGGCAATCAGCCCCAGCATTTT. Its translation reads: CASSVRQGNQPQHF.